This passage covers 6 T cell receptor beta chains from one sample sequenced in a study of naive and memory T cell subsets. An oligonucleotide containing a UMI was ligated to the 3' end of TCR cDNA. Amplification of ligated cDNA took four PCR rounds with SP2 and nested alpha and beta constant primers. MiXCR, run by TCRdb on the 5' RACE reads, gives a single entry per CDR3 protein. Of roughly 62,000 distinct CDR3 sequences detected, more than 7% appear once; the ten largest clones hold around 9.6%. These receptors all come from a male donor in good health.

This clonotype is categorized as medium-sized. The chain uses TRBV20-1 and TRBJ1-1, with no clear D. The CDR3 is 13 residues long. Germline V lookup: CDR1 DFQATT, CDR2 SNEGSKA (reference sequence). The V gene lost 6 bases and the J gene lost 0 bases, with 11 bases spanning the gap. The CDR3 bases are TGCAGTGCCCGGCCCAGTTTGAACACTGAAGCTTTCTTT. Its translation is CSARPSLNTEAFF.

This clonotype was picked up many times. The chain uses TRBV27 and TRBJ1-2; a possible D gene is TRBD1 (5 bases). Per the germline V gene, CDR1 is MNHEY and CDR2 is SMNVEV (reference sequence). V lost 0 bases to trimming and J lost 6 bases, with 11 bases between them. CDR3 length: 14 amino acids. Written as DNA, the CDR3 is TGTGCCAGCAGTTTATCCCGGGGCCGGGATGGCTACACCTTC. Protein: CASSLSRGRDGYTF.

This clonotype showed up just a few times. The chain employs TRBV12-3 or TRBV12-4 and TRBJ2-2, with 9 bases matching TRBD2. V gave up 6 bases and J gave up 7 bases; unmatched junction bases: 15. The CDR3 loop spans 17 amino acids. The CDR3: CASRAPRREGLGGELFF. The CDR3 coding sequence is TGTGCCAGCAGGGCCCCCCGGCGGGAGGGCCTAGGCGGGGAGCTGTTTTTT.

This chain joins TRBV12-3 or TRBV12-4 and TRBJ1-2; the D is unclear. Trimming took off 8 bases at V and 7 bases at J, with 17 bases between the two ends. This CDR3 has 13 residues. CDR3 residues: CASRPSRASGYTF. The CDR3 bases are TGTGCCAGCCGTCCTAGCCGGGCAAGTGGCTACACCTTC.

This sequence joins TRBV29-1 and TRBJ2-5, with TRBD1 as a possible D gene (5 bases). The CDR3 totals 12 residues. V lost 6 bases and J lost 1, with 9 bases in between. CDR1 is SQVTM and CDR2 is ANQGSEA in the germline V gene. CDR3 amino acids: CSVRAAQETQYF. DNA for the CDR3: TGCAGCGTCAGGGCAGCCCAAGAGACCCAGTACTTC. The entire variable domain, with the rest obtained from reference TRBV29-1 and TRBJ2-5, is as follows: SAVISQKPSRDICQRGTSLTIQCQVDSQVTMMFWYRQQPGQSLTLIATANQGSEATYESGFVIDKFPISRPNLTFSTLTVSNMSPEDSSIYLCSVRAAQETQYFGPGTRLLVL.

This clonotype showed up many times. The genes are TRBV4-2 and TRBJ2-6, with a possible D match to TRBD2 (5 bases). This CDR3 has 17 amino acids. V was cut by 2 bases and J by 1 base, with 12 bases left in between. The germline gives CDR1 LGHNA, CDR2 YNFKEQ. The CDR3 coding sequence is TGTGCCAGCAGCCAAAGTGTCGGGGTATCTGGGGCCAACGTCCTGACTTTC. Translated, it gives CASSQSVGVSGANVLTF.